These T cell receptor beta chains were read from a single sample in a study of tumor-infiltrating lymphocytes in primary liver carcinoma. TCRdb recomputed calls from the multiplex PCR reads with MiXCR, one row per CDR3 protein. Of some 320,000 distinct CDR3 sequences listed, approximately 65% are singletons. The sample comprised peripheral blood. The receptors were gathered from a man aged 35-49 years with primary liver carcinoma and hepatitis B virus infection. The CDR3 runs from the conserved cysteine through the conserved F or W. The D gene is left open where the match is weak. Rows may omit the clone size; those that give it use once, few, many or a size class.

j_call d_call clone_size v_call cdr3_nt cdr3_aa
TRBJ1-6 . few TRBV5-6 TGTGCCAGCAGCTTGTCCTCCCCTGGATCACCCCTCCACTTT CASSLSSPGSPLHF
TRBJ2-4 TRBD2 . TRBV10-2 TGCGCCAGCAGTGAGTCGAATAGCGGGATATCCAAAAACATTCAGTACTTC CASSESNSGISKNIQYF
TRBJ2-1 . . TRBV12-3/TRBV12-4 TGTACCAGCAGCCCACTAGGCAATGAGAAGTTCTTC CTSSPLGNEKFF
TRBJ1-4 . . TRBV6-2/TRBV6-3 TGTGCCAGCCAATTGCAATGGACCGGCTGGGAAAAACTGTTTTTT CASQLQWTGWEKLFF
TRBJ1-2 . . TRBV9 TGTGCCAGCAGCGTAGGAGGGGCTGATGGCTACACCTTC CASSVGGADGYTF
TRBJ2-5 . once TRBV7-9 TGTGCCAGCAGCACTCCATTGGAGACCAAGTACTTT CASSTPLETKYF
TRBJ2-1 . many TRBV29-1 TGCAGCGCCGACTTCCCCTGGGGAAATGAGCAGTTCTTC CSADFPWGNEQFF
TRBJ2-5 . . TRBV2 TGTGCCAGCACGGGGCAGCGGGAGACCCAGTACTTC CASTGQRETQYF
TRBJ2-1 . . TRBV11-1 TGTGCCAGCAGCCTGGAGCGGCAATTTGAGCAGTTCTTC CASSLERQFEQFF
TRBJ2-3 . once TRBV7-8 TGTGCCAGCAGCTTAGCGGGACTCGCAGATACGCAGTATTTT CASSLAGLADTQYF
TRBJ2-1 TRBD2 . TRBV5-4 TGTGACAGCAGCTTGGACTACCAGGCGGGGGATGAGCAGTTCTTC CDSSLDYQAGDEQFF
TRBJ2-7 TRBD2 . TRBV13 TGTGCCAGCAGCTTAATGCGGGAGCCGCAGTACTTC CASSLMREPQYF
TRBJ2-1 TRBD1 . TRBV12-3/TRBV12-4 TGTGCCAGCAGCCGGGACAGCTACAATTACCAGTTCTTC CASSRDSYNYQFF
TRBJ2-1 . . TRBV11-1 TGTGCCAGCAGCCCTTCTAACGGGTCCATCTCATACAATGAGCAGTTCTTC CASSPSNGSISYNEQFF
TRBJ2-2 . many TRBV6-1 TGTGCCAGCAGTGTTCGGACAGCCGGGGAGCTGTTTTTT CASSVRTAGELFF
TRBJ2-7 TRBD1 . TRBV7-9 TGTGCCAGCAGCAACTCACAGGGGGCCGGGCAGTACTTC CASSNSQGAGQYF
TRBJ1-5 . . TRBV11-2 TGTGCCAGCGGCTTTGCAGGGGAGTGTCAGCCCCAGCATTTT CASGFAGECQPQHF